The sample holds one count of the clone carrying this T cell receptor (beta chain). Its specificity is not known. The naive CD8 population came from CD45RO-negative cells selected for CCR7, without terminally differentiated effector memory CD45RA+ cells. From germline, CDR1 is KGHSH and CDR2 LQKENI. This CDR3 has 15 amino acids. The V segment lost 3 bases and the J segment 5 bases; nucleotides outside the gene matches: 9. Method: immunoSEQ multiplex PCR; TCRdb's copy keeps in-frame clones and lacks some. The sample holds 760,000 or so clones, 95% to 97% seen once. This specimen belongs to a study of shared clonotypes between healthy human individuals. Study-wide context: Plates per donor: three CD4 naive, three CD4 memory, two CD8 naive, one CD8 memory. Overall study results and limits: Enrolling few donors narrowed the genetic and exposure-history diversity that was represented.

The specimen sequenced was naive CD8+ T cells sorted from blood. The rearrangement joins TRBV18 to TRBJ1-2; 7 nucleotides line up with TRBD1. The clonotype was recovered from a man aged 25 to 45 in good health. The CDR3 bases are TGTGCCAGCTCACCCCGAGGGGGGACAGAATATGGCTACACCTTC. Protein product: CASSPRGGTEYGYTF.